This TCR beta chain is from a study of blood T cells in healthy people across ages. The CDR3 extends over 18 amino acids. CDR1 and CDR2 (germline): SQVTM, ANQGSEA. It was with a sample-barcoded 5' primer and a J-beta primer mix that a second PCR of about 6 to 12 cycles was run. No fewer than 2.5 million CDR3-containing paired-end reads came from each sample. MiXCR, applied by TCRdb to the 5' RACE reads, yields one record per CDR3 protein. The sample lists 800,000 or so distinct CDR3 sequences; less than 60% were seen once. The receptor comes from a man older than 75 in good health. The chain uses TRBV29-1 and TRBJ2-5; 7 nucleotides match TRBD1. The end of the DNA is better explained by TRBJ2-7, so the J call may be wrong. Input material: blood. CDR3 residues: CSVELPMIGTAHDYEQYF. The DNA of the CDR3 is TGCAGCGTTGAGTTACCAATGATCGGGACAGCTCATGACTACGAGCAGTACTTC.